This T cell receptor (beta chain) was sequenced in a study of early T cells in non-severe SARS-CoV-2 infection. Study-wide context: Chains stayed unpaired after sequencing of bulk RNA from unsorted whole blood.

Study results and caveats: Lookups in VDJdb leaned toward anti-spike CD8 responses and missed private and CD4 specificities.

Unique molecular identifiers were added to individual cDNA molecules. MiXCR, run by TCRdb on the 5' RACE reads, gives a single entry per CDR3 protein. The profile shows 30,000 or so distinct CDR3 sequences, approximately 6.9% of them singletons. This CDR3 is built from 17 residues. The J segment lost 4 bases and the V segment lost 4 bases, leaving 8 bases of the junction unmatched. CDR1 is MNHNS, CDR2 SASEGT, per germline. This clonotype occurred many times. Its specificity is not known. Sequencing was performed on whole blood. The rearrangement uses TRBV6-1 and TRBJ2-3, with 13 bases that match TRBD2. This TCR came from an adult who was a healthcare worker with PCR-confirmed SARS-CoV-2 infection or an uninfected control (not recorded which). CDR3 sequence reads: CASSAGLAGARADTQYF. Written as DNA, the CDR3 is TGTGCCAGCAGTGCCGGACTAGCGGGAGCACGGGCAGATACGCAGTATTTT.